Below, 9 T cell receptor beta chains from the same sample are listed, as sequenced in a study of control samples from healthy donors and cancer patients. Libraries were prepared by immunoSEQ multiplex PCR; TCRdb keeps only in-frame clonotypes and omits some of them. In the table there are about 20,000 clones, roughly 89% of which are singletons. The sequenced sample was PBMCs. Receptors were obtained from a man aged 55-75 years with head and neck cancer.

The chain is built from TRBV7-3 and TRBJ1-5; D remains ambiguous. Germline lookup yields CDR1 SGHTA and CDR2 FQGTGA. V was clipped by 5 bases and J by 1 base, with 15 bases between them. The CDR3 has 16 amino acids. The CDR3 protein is CASSAYSEVSNQPQHF. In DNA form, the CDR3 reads TGTGCCAGCAGCGCCTATAGTGAAGTGAGCAATCAGCCCCAGCATTTT.

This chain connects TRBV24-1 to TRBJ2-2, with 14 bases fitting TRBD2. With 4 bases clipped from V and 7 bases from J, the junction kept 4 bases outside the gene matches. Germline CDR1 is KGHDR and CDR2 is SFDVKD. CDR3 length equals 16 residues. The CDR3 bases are TGTGCCACCAGTGAGGGGACTAGCGGGGGCAACGGGGAGCTGTTTTTT. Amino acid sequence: CATSEGTSGGNGELFF.

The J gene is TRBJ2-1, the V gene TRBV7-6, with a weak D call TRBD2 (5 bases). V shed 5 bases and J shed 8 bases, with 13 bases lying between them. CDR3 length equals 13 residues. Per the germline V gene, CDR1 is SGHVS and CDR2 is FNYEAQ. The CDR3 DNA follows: TGTGCCAGCAGCCAATTTTCGGGGTATGAGCAGTTCTTC. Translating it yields CASSQFSGYEQFF.

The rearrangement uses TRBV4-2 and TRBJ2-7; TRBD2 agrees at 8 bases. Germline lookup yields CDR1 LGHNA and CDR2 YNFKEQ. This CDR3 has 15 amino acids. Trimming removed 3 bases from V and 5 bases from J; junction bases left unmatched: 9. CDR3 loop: CASSHFGTSTNEQYF. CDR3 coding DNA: TGTGCCAGCAGCCATTTCGGGACTAGTACCAACGAGCAGTACTTC.

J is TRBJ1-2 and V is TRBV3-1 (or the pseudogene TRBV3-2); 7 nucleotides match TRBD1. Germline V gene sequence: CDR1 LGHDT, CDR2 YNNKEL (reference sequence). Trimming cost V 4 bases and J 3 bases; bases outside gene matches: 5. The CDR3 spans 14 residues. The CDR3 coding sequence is TGTGCCAGCAGCCCCCGACAGGGTGACTATGGCTACACCTTC. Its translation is CASSPRQGDYGYTF.

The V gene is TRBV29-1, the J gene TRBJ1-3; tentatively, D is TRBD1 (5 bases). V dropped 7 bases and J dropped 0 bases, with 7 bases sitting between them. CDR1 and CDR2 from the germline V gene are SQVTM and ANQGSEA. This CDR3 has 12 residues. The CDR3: CSGQGSGNTIYF. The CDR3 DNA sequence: TGCAGCGGCCAGGGCTCTGGAAACACCATATATTTT.

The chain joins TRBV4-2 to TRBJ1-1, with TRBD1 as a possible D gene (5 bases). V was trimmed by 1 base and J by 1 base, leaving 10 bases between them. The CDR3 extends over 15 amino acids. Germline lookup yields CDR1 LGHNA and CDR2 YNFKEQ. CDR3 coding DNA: TGTGCCAGCAGCCAAGTGGGGACGGGGAACACTGAAGCTTTCTTT. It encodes CASSQVGTGNTEAFF.

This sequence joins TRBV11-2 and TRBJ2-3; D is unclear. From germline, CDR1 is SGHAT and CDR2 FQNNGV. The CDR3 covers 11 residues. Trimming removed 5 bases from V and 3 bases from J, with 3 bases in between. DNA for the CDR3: TGTGCCAGCAGCCCAACAGATACGCAGTATTTT. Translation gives CASSPTDTQYF.

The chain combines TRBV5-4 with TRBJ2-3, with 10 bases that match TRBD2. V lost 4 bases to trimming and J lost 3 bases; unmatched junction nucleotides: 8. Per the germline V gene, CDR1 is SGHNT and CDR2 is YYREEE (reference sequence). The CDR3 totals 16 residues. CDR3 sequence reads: CASSPYGAGGTDTQYF. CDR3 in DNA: TGTGCCAGCAGCCCTTACGGAGCGGGGGGGACAGATACGCAGTATTTT. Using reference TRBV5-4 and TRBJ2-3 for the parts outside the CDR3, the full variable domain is ETGVTQSPTHLIKTRGQQVTLRCSSQSGHNTVSWYQQALGQGPQFIFQYYREEENGRGNFPPRFSGLQFPNYSSELNVNALELDDSALYLCASSPYGAGGTDTQYFGPGTRLTVL.